This T cell receptor (beta chain) was obtained from a study of blood T cell repertoires in COVID-19. Remarks on this clone: Distinct nucleotide sequences in the sample also encode this CDR3.

Germline V lookup: CDR1 LNHDA, CDR2 SQIVND (reference sequence). The junction had 2 bases not matched to a gene; V was cut back by 1 base and J by 6 bases. CDR3 length: 13 amino acids. Produced via immunoSEQ multiplex PCR; TCRdb's table is partial and in-frame only. The table includes 250,000 to 300,000 clones, about 89% detected once. Sequencing input: peripheral blood. This TCR derives from a man between 45 and 60 years old with acute or convalescent COVID-19. The V call is TRBV19, the J call TRBJ1-2; 7 positions agree with TRBD1. CDR3 sequence: CASSIGQGDGYTF. DNA of the CDR3: TGTGCCAGTAGTATAGGACAGGGAGATGGCTACACCTTC.